The 20 T cell receptor beta chains given below trace back to one sample, sequenced in a study of patients and donors after allogeneic stem cell transplantation. TCRdb reanalysed the RT-PCR reads using MiXCR and keeps one entry per CDR3 protein. The table shows some 230,000 distinct CDR3 sequences, with around 14% occurring only once. The sample taken for sequencing was blood, either unsorted or a sorted T cell fraction (not recorded which). The receptors come from a human donor who was either an allogeneic HSCT recipient or a stem cell or donor lymphocyte infusion donor (not recorded which). It is not recorded whose cells these are; they may come from a transplant donor.

This clonotype was detected ten times or more. The chain has TRBV12-3 or TRBV12-4 and TRBJ1-1, with D unresolved. This CDR3 spans 16 amino acids. Trimming removed 5 bases at V and 1 base at J, with 17 bases between. The CDR3 here is CASSLWVITENTEAFF. CDR3 bases: TGTGCCAGCAGTCTGTGGGTTATAACGGAGAACACTGAAGCTTTCTTT.

This clonotype turned up a few times. This sequence joins TRBV4-1 and TRBJ1-2; TRBD1 matches 10 bases. The CDR3 contains 18 residues. Germline-derived CDR1 and CDR2 are MGHRA and YSYEKL. J gave up 5 bases and V 0 bases, and 12 bases lay outside the gene matches. CDR3: CASSQDMPRDRGLYGYTF. The CDR3 coding sequence is TGCGCCAGCAGCCAAGATATGCCTCGGGACAGGGGCCTGTATGGCTACACCTTC.

This clonotype has a handful of counts. The rearrangement joins TRBV27 to TRBJ2-7; a weak D match, TRBD1 (5 bases). Germline V gene data show CDR1 as MNHEY and CDR2 as SMNVEV (reference sequence). V was pared by 7 bases and J by 0 bases, with 13 bases between. CDR3 size: 14 residues. In DNA form, the CDR3 reads TGTGCCAGCAAAGGGGCCCACTTCTCCTACGAGCAGTACTTC. Residues: CASKGAHFSYEQYF.

The chain carries TRBV30 and TRBJ1-6; TRBD1 agrees at 10 bases. The CDR3 spans 17 residues. Germline CDR1 and CDR2: GTSNPN and SVGIG (reference sequence). Trimming cost V 0 bases and J 7 bases; bases outside gene matches: 9. CDR3 DNA: TGTGCCTGGAGTGTATCGGCGGGACAGGGGTGGAATTCACCCCTCCACTTT. It yields the protein CAWSVSAGQGWNSPLHF.

At least ten counts were recorded for this clonotype. The chain employs TRBV10-3 and TRBJ1-6; TRBD1 matches 9 bases. Germline V CDR1 and CDR2: ENHRY, SYGVKD. Trimming removed 5 bases from V and 10 bases from J; junction bases left unmatched: 12. The CDR3 is made up of 16 amino acids. In DNA form, the CDR3 reads TGTGCCATCAGTCGAAAACAGGGGGCTTCGGACTCACCCCTCCACTTT. Protein sequence: CAISRKQGASDSPLHF.

To note about this clonotype: Given a much more abundant clone one base away, this may be a read error. The rearrangement uses TRBV3-1 and TRBJ2-5; D is perhaps TRBD1 or TRBD2 (5 bases each). The CDR3 extends over 15 amino acids. The germline CDR1 and CDR2 sequences are LGHDT and YNNKEL (reference sequence). The CDR3 nucleotides read TGTGCCATCAGCCAAGGGCTCGGGGCACAAGAGACCCAGTACTTC. Translation: CAISQGLGAQETQYF.

In its sample, this clonotype was seen a few times. The CDR3 nucleotides read TGCAGTGCTAGAGTTCTAGCGGGAGCTGAGGAGCAGTACTTC. It codes for CSARVLAGAEEQYF. This chain connects TRBV20-1 to TRBJ2-7; TRBD2 matches at 10 bases. Germline V gives CDR1 DFQATT, CDR2 SNEGSKA (reference sequence). This CDR3 has 14 amino acids. V lost 1 base, J lost 7 bases, and 7 bases stayed unmatched.

This clonotype has only a few counts. The chain carries TRBV10-3 and TRBJ2-7; 7 bases line up with TRBD1. The germline gives CDR1 ENHRY, CDR2 SYGVKD. V trimming: 4 bases; J trimming: 4 bases; junction bases outside the gene matches: 7. The CDR3 contains 14 residues. CDR3: CAISVRGSGYEQYF. Here the CDR3 DNA reads TGTGCCATCAGTGTCAGGGGGTCGGGATACGAGCAGTACTTC.

In this sample, this clonotype turned up a few times. This chain joins TRBV9 and TRBJ1-3; possible D gene TRBD1, 6 bases. V was clipped by 3 bases and J by 0 bases, with 10 bases between them. The CDR3 loop spans 15 amino acids. Germline CDR1 is SGDLS and CDR2 is YYNGEE. This chain's CDR3 is CASSAGTSSGNTIYF. The CDR3 DNA follows: TGTGCCAGCAGCGCCGGGACATCCTCTGGAAACACCATATATTTT.

The chain is built from TRBV5-1 and TRBJ2-5; D gene ambiguous. This CDR3 comprises 11 residues. V was shortened by 3 bases and J by 10 bases, with 10 bases between the two germline ends. Per germline, CDR1 SGHRS and CDR2 YFSETQ. CDR3 DNA: TGCGCCAGCAGCTCCTCTTGGGACCAGTACTTC. Its translation: CASSSSWDQYF.

Only a few counts were recorded for this clonotype. The chain links TRBV6-1 to TRBJ2-1; TRBD2 matches at 15 bases. With 7 bases clipped from V and 0 bases from J, the junction kept 7 bases outside the gene matches. The CDR3 is 18 amino acids. CDR1 and CDR2 (germline): MNHNS, SASEGT. CDR3 nucleotide sequence: TGTGCCAGCACCCCAGGGACTAGCGGGGGGAACTCCTACAATGAGCAGTTCTTC. Translated: CASTPGTSGGNSYNEQFF.

This clonotype was found a few times. V and J are TRBV20-1 and TRBJ2-3, with 10 bases aligning to TRBD2. J lost 0 bases, V lost 6 bases, and 18 bases had no gene match. The CDR3 contains 19 residues. Per germline, CDR1 DFQATT and CDR2 SNEGSKA (reference sequence). The CDR3 here is CSAQGTSVARGFSTDTQYF. The CDR3 DNA follows: TGCAGTGCCCAAGGGACTAGCGTTGCTAGGGGGTTTAGCACAGATACGCAGTATTTT.

The chain has TRBV25-1 and TRBJ1-2, with 8 bases identical to TRBD1. Germline trimming cut 1 base from V and 4 bases from J; bases unmatched to any gene: 2. CDR3 size: 14 residues. The germline V gene has CDR1 MGHDK and CDR2 SYGVNS. The CDR3 DNA is TGTGCCAGCAGTGAATTCGGGACAGGCTATGGCTACACCTTC. This encodes CASSEFGTGYGYTF.

The sample holds a few counts of this clonotype. The CDR3, as DNA: TGCAGTGCTAGAGACGGGAGAGACTACACCTTC. Its translation: CSARDGRDYTF. The chain employs TRBV20-1 and TRBJ1-2, with D unclear. Germline V gene sequence: CDR1 DFQATT, CDR2 SNEGSKA (reference sequence). The V end was cut by 0 bases, the J end by 10 bases, with 9 bases between. The CDR3 length is 11 residues.

This clonotype was seen at least ten times. This chain uses TRBV4-1 with TRBJ1-1, with D perhaps TRBD1 (5 bases). V was trimmed by 6 bases and J by 0 bases, leaving 11 bases between them. Looked up from germline, CDR1 is MGHRA and CDR2 is YSYEKL. The CDR3 has 14 amino acids. The DNA for the CDR3 is TGCGCCAGCAGGGGACTCCTACTGAACACTGAAGCTTTCTTT. It is translated as CASRGLLLNTEAFF.

The rearrangement joins TRBV4-3 to TRBJ2-5, with D possibly being TRBD1 or TRBD2 (5 bases each). CDR1 and CDR2 from the germline V gene are LGHNA and YSLEER. The CDR3 spans 14 residues. The V end was cut by 0 bases, the J end by 9 bases, with 14 bases between. CDR3 bases: TGCGCCAGCAGCCAAGATAGGTCGCTGGGGGCCCAGTACTTC. Its translation: CASSQDRSLGAQYF.

This clonotype was counted a few times. The chain carries TRBV3-1 and TRBJ2-2, with 9 nucleotides matching TRBD2. CDR3 length: 15 residues. Germline V CDR1 and CDR2: LGHDT, YNNKEL (reference sequence). V lost 5 bases and J lost 6; bases outside the gene matches: 7. The CDR3 DNA sequence: TGTGCCAGCAGCGGGCCGGGACTAGCCGCCGGGGAGCTGTTTTTT. This gives the protein CASSGPGLAAGELFF.

Ten or more counts support this clonotype. This chain uses TRBV12-3 or TRBV12-4 with TRBJ2-5; D call uncertain. The CDR3 extends over 15 amino acids. V lost 5 bases and J lost 5, with 18 bases in between. The CDR3 region is CASSLKRASWETQYF. CDR3 DNA sequence: TGTGCCAGCAGTCTCAAACGGGCTTCTTGGGAGACCCAGTACTTC.

This clonotype has ten or more counts. CDR3 amino acids: CASSRWPLSGSSTDTQYF. DNA for the CDR3: TGTGCCAGCAGCCGTTGGCCCCTAAGCGGTTCTAGCACAGATACGCAGTATTTT. V and J are TRBV14 and TRBJ2-3; tentatively, D is TRBD2 (5 bases). The CDR3 spans 18 residues. Germline CDR1 reads SGHDN; CDR2 reads FVKESK. Trimming shortened V by 4 bases and J by 0 bases, and 20 bases separated the two germline ends.

This clonotype has only a few counts. The gene calls are TRBV5-1 and TRBJ1-1, with a possible D match to TRBD1 (6 bases). The CDR3 totals 16 residues. The germline V and J ends were trimmed by 4 bases and 4 bases, with 20 bases remaining between them. The germline V gene encodes CDR1 SGHRS and CDR2 YFSETQ. CDR3 bases: TGCGCCAGCAGCCCTCAAACAAGGGGGGCGAGCACTGAAGCTTTCTTT. It specifies CASSPQTRGASTEAFF.